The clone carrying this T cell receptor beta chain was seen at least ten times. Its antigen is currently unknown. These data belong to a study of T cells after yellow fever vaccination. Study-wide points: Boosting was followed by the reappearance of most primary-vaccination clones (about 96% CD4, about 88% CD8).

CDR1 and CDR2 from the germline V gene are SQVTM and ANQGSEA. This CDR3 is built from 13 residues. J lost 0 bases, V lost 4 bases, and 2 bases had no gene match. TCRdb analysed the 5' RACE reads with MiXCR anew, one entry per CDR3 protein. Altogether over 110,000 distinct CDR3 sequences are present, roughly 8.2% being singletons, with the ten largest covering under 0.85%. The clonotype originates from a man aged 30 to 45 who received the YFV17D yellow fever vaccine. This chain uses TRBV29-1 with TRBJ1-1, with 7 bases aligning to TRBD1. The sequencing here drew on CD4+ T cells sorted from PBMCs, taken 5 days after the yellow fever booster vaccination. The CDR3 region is CSVVTGLNTEAFF. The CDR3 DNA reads TGCAGCGTTGTGACAGGGTTGAACACTGAAGCTTTCTTT.